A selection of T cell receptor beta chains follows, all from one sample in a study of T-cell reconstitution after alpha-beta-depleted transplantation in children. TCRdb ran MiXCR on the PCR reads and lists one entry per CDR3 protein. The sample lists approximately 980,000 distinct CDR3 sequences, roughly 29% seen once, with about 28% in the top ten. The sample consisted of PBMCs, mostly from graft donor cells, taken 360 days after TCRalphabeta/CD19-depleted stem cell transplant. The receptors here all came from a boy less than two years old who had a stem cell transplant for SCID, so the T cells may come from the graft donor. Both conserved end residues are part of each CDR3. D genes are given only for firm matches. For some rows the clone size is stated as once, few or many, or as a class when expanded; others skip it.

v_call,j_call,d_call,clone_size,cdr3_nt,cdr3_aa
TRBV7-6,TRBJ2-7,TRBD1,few,TGTGCCAGCAGCTCTTCCCCAAAACAGGGGAGTAGGCACGAGCAGTACTTC,CASSSSPKQGSRHEQYF
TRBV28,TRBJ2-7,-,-,TGTGCCAGCAGTTTAGCGGGAGGACAGGCTTCCTACGAGCAGTACTTC,CASSLAGGQASYEQYF
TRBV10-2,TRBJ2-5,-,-,TGCGCCAGCAGTGAGTCGAAGACGGGGATAGAGACCCAGTACTTC,CASSESKTGIETQYF
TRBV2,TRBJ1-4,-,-,TGTGCCAGCAGTGAGGGAGGGTGGAAACTGTTTTTT,CASSEGGWKLFF
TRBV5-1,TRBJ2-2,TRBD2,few,TGCGCCAGCAGCTTGGTAGCGGGGGACACCGGGGAGCTGTTTTTT,CASSLVAGDTGELFF
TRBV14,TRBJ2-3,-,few,TGTGCCAGCAGCCAAGATCGGGGGCCGGGCACAGATACGCAGTATTTT,CASSQDRGPGTDTQYF
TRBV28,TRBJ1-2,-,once,TGTGCCAGCAGTTCTCATGTTCTGGACGGAGACCATTATGGCTACACCTTC,CASSSHVLDGDHYGYTF
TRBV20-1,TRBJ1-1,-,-,TGCAGTGCTATGAGTCCGTTCCGGGACACTGAAGCTTTCTTT,CSAMSPFRDTEAFF
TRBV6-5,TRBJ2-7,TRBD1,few,TGTGCCAGCAGTTACTCGGACAGGGGAGGCGAGCAGTACTTC,CASSYSDRGGEQYF
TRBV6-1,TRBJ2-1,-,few,TGTGCCAGCAGTGAACGGCAGGGCAAAGTCAATGAGCAGTTCTTC,CASSERQGKVNEQFF
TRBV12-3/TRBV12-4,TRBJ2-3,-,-,TGTGCCAGCACTACAAATCCGGGGCGGCGGAGCACAGATACGCAGTATTTT,CASTTNPGRRSTDTQYF
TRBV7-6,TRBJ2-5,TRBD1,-,TGTGCCAGCAGCTTTTACAGGGGAAGGGGCAGAAAGACCCAGTACTTC,CASSFYRGRGRKTQYF
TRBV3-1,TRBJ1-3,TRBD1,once,TGTGCCAGCAGCCAACGGACAGGGCGGCCTGGAAACACCATATATTTT,CASSQRTGRPGNTIYF
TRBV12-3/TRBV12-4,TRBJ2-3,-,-,TGTGCCAGCAGTTCTGGTTCACTCATAGATACGCAGTATTTT,CASSSGSLIDTQYF
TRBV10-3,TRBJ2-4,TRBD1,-,TGTGCCAGCAGTGGAAGGGACATTTTTGGACAGGGGGCAATACGGGCAAGAAACATTCAGTACTTC,CASSGRDIFGQGAIRARNIQYF
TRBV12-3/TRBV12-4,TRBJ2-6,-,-,TGTGCCAGCAGTTTTTTGGCATCTGGGGCCAACGTCCTGACTTTC,CASSFLASGANVLTF
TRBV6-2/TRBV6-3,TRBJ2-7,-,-,TGTGCCAGCATTGCGGGGAATGAGCAGTACTTC,CASIAGNEQYF
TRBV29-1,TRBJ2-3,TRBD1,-,TGCAGCGCCAGACCCGGGACAGGGAACCCTAGCACAGATACGCAGTATTTT,CSARPGTGNPSTDTQYF
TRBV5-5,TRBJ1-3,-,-,TGTGCCAGCACGCCTACAGGCTCTGGAAACACCATATATTTT,CASTPTGSGNTIYF
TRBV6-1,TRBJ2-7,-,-,TGTGCCAGCCGCCGGGACAAGAGCTCCTACGAGCAGTACTTC,CASRRDKSSYEQYF
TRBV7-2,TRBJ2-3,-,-,TGTGCCAGCACCCGACCCGGTGTCGGAGATACGCAGTATTTT,CASTRPGVGDTQYF
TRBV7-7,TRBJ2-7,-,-,TGTGCCAGCAGCTTAGATCTCTTGGCCCACGAGCAGTACTTC,CASSLDLLAHEQYF
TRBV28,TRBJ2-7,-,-,TGTGCCACTACCAGCCCCTACGAGCAGTACTTC,CATTSPYEQYF
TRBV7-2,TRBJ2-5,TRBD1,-,TGTGCCAGCAGCTTAGCGATTACAGGGGGCGTGGAGACCCAGTACTTC,CASSLAITGGVETQYF
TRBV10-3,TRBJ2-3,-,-,TGTGCCATCAGTGAGGGGGGTGGAGATACGCAGTATTTT,CAISEGGGDTQYF
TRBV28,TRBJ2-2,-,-,TGTGCCAGCAGTCTTATGCGGGGACGGGGAAACACCGGGGAGCTGTTTTTT,CASSLMRGRGNTGELFF
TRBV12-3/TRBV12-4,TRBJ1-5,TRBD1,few,TGTGCCATCGGGACAGGGGTCCAGCCCCAGCATTTT,CAIGTGVQPQHF
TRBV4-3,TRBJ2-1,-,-,TGCGCCAGCAGCCAAGATCGGGCCACGGGTTCTAGAACTTTC,CASSQDRATGSRTF
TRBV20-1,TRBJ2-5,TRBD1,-,TGCAGTGCGGACGGACAGGGGCAAGAGACCCAGTACTTC,CSADGQGQETQYF
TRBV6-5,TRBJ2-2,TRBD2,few,TGTGCCAGCAGTTACGGCCCCATAGCGGGGGGTAAGACCGGGGAGCTGTTTTTT,CASSYGPIAGGKTGELFF
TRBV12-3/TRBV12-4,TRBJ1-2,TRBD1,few,TGTGCCAGCAGCCGACAGGGTTTGGGCTATGGCTACACCTTC,CASSRQGLGYGYTF
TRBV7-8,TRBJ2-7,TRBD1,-,TGTGCCAGCAGCTTAGCGTGGACAGGTGATTCCTACGAGCAGTACTTC,CASSLAWTGDSYEQYF
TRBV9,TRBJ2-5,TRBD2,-,TGTGCCAGCAGCGTAGACTCCAGCGGGGTAGGAAAGACCCAGTACTTC,CASSVDSSGVGKTQYF
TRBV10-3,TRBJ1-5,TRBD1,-,TGTGCCATCAGTGACCGGCGGTACACAGGGGACGATCAGCCCCAGCATTTT,CAISDRRYTGDDQPQHF
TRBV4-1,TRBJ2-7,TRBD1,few,TGCGCCAGCAGCCAAGATCTCGGGACAGGCGCCTACGAGCAGTACTTC,CASSQDLGTGAYEQYF
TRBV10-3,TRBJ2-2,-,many,TGTGCCATCAGTGAATTGGGGCCCGCGAACACCGGGGAGCTGTTTTTT,CAISELGPANTGELFF
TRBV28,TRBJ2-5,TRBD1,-,TGTGCCAGCAGTTTAGGGACAGGGGGGCTCCAAGAGACCCAGTACTTC,CASSLGTGGLQETQYF
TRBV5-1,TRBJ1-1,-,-,TGCGCCAGCAGCCCAACAGGGTTGCGTGTCACTGAAGCTTTCTTT,CASSPTGLRVTEAFF
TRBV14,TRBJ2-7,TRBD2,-,TGTGCCAGCAGCCAAGACGCCGCGACTAGCGGGTCCTACGAGCAGTACTTC,CASSQDAATSGSYEQYF
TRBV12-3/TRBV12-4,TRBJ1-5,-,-,TGTGCCAGCAGTTCCGACAGACTTAGCAATCAGCCCCAGCATTTT,CASSSDRLSNQPQHF
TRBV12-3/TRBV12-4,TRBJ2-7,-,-,TGTGCCAGCAGTTTAGGTTTGGGGGGCAGGAGAGGCGAGCAGTACTTC,CASSLGLGGRRGEQYF
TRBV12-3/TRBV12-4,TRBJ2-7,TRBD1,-,TGTGCCAGCAGTCTTTATGCGGACAGGGTGATCCACTACGAGCAGTACTTC,CASSLYADRVIHYEQYF
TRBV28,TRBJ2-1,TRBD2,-,TGTGCGAGCGGGGGGCCGTTTTTAGAGCAGTTCTTC,CASGGPFLEQFF
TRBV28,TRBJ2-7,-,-,TGTGCCAGCAGTTTTAACGGGGACTGGAGCGAGCAGTACTTC,CASSFNGDWSEQYF
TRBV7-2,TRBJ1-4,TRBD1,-,TGTGCCAGCAGCTGGGGACAGGAAAATGAAAAACTGTTTTTT,CASSWGQENEKLFF
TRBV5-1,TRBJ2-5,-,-,TGCGCCAGCAGCTTGGAAGGGTCCGGGGGAGAGACCCAGTACTTC,CASSLEGSGGETQYF
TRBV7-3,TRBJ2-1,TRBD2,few,TGTGCCAGCAGCCCCCAGCGGGGGGTCTACAATGAGCAGTTCTTC,CASSPQRGVYNEQFF